The 10 T cell receptor beta chains below all came from one sample that was sequenced in a study of cytomegalovirus exposure and HLA in healthy donors. Primers: 60 Vbeta forward and 13 Jbeta reverse. Produced via immunoSEQ multiplex PCR; TCRdb's table is partial and in-frame only. The sample includes some 110,000 clones, roughly 82% of them seen just once. Sequences were obtained from PBMCs. All receptors derive from a woman aged 50 to 60 in good health and CMV-seropositive.

This chain uses TRBV10-3 with TRBJ1-1; no reliable D call. The CDR3 is 12 amino acids. Trimming took 4 bases from V and 2 from J, leaving 5 bases between them. Germline CDR1 is ENHRY and CDR2 is SYGVKD. CDR3 nucleotide sequence: TGTGCCATCAGTGGTCGTAACACTGAAGCTTTCTTT. This codes for CAISGRNTEAFF.

The chain combines TRBV6-4 with TRBJ2-2, with 7 bases identical to TRBD2. Trimming took 0 bases from V and 10 from J; bases not matched to a gene: 17. CDR3 size: 18 residues. Germline V gene sequence: CDR1 MRHNA, CDR2 SNTAGT. In DNA form, the CDR3 reads TGTGCCAGCAGTGACTCGAACGACCCTCGACTAGCCCCGATGGAGCTGTTTTTT. Protein sequence: CASSDSNDPRLAPMELFF.

This sequence joins TRBV5-1 and TRBJ2-7; 7 positions agree with TRBD2. CDR3 length equals 14 residues. V lost 2 bases and J lost 3; bases outside the gene matches: 5. CDR1 SGHRS and CDR2 YFSETQ come from the germline V gene. CDR3 DNA sequence: TGCGCCAGCAGCTTATCTAGCGGTAACTACGAGCAGTACTTC. Translating gives CASSLSSGNYEQYF.

V is TRBV5-6 and J is TRBJ1-1; 8 bases match TRBD1. The V gene's germline CDR1 is SGHDT and CDR2 YYEEEE. V was pared by 0 bases and J by 10 bases, with 5 bases of the junction left unmatched. CDR3 length: 13 residues. The CDR3, as DNA: TGTGCCAGCAGCTTGGTTCAGGGGGCAGGAGCTTTCTTT. The encoded protein is CASSLVQGAGAFF.

This clone has a handful of counts. The V and J genes are TRBV4-1 and TRBJ1-1; 7 positions agree with TRBD1. The length of the CDR3 is 14 residues. Germline CDR1 and CDR2: MGHRA and YSYEKL. J was trimmed by 2 bases and V by 7 bases; bases with no gene match: 7. This CDR3 is CASKWTGVNTEAFF. The CDR3 region has the DNA TGCGCCAGCAAATGGACAGGAGTAAACACTGAAGCTTTCTTT.

The chain joins TRBV6-5 to TRBJ1-1, with TRBD1 identical over 7 bases. This CDR3 contains 13 residues. J was trimmed by 9 bases and V by 6 bases; bases with no gene match: 10. The germline V gene encodes CDR1 MNHEY and CDR2 SVGAGI. The DNA of the CDR3 is TGTGCCAGCAGCGGACAAGGGGGCGCGAAAGCTTTCTTT. Amino acid sequence: CASSGQGGAKAFF.

This rearrangement joins TRBV11-2 to TRBJ2-3; 14 bases are a match to TRBD2. The germline CDR1 and CDR2 sequences are SGHAT and FQNNGV. V lost 5 bases, J lost 6 bases, and 10 bases stayed unmatched. The CDR3 spans 17 residues. In DNA, the CDR3 is TGTGCCAGCAGCCCACACCCGACTAGCGGGGGGGCGGATACGCAGTATTTT. This gives the protein CASSPHPTSGGADTQYF. Using reference TRBV11-2 and TRBJ2-3 for the parts outside the CDR3, the full variable domain is EAGVAQSPRYKIIEKRQSVAFWCNPISGHATLYWYQQILGQGPKLLIQFQNNGVVDDSQLPKDRFSAERLKGVDSTLKIQPAKLEDSAVYLCASSPHPTSGGADTQYFGPGTRLTVL.

The rearrangement uses TRBV7-9 and TRBJ2-2; no firm D call. This CDR3 is built from 16 residues. V was trimmed by 4 bases and J by 0 bases, leaving 12 bases between them. The germline gives CDR1 SEHNR, CDR2 FQNEAQ (reference sequence). The CDR3 protein is CASSSRNVANTGELFF. For the CDR3, the DNA is TGTGCCAGCAGCTCCAGGAATGTGGCGAACACCGGGGAGCTGTTTTTT.

The J gene is TRBJ1-6, the V gene TRBV5-1; D may be TRBD1 (5 bases). Per germline, CDR1 SGHRS and CDR2 YFSETQ. Trimming removed 0 bases at V and 8 bases at J, with 12 bases between. This CDR3 has 15 amino acids. CDR3 coding DNA: TGCGCCAGCAGCTTGGTGGGGGGTTGGGATTCACCCCTCCACTTT. It specifies CASSLVGGWDSPLHF.

This clone was found once. Here the CDR3 DNA reads TGTGCCAGCAGCCAGGACAGGGGTGGCCAGCCCCAGCATTTT. Its protein is CASSQDRGGQPQHF. This rearrangement joins TRBV7-8 to TRBJ1-5; 9 bases match TRBD1. This CDR3 comprises 14 residues. CDR1 is SGHVS, CDR2 FQNEAQ, per germline. V was pared by 5 bases and J by 7 bases, with 6 bases of the junction left unmatched.